This note documents a single TCR beta chain sequence. The antigen is unknown. A read error may be the cause here, since a much bigger clone is one base away. Lacking the conserved final phenylalanine or tryptophan, this CDR3 likely reflects a read error. The V gene lost 5 bases and the J gene lost 6 bases, with 7 bases spanning the gap. This CDR3 region has 11 residues. This sample was taken from a study of blood T cells in healthy people across ages. Extraction yielded at least 5.5 micrograms of total RNA per sample. Using a J-beta primer mix together with a sample-barcoded 5' primer, a second PCR was run for roughly 6 to 11 cycles. Each cDNA molecule received a tag from a template-switch adaptor that had 12 random nucleotides. TCRdb re-derived calls from the 5' RACE reads in MiXCR, one entry per CDR3 protein. The sample records 700,000 to 800,000 distinct CDR3 sequences, 40% to 45% being singletons.

Study findings and constraints: Older age coincided with a roughly linear decline in TCR beta diversity per million T cells.

This clonotype was obtained from a woman in her sixties or seventies in good health. The sequenced material came from blood. The chain has TRBV12-3 or TRBV12-4 and TRBJ1-2; D ambiguous. Written as DNA, the CDR3 is TGTGCCAGCAGTGTGGGTAATGGCTACACCCTC. It codes for CASSVGNGYTL.